The subject of this entry is one T cell receptor (beta chain). There is no known antigen for this receptor. No much larger clonotype is one base removed from it; base qualities were not supplied. Participants in the prospective study were aged roughly 18 to 100 years, lived in over 20 United States geographic areas, and enrolled through a virtual design. To assign participants to cohorts, the prospective study relied on clinical history that participants themselves reported in a screening survey and a study questionnaire. For ImmuneRACE Cohort 3, a participant was defined as recovered based on two consecutive negative NP/OP PCR tests, clearance by a healthcare professional, or resolution of symptoms. In the prospective study, whole blood, serum and a nasopharyngeal or oropharyngeal swab were collected from each participant by mobile phlebotomists. Prospective study participants could optionally give additional blood draws and questionnaires over an approximately 2-month period. Before DNA extraction, prospective study blood samples were shipped either frozen or at room temperature.

TCRbeta CDR3 regions were amplified from genomic DNA using the immunoSEQ Assay, a bias-controlled multiplex PCR. The source study handled its data this way. Within the assay, amplification of reference gene primers was used to estimate how many nucleated cells each sample contained. To quantify the absolute abundance of each unique TCRbeta CDR3 rearrangement, sequence reads were collapsed and filtered. For each sample, productive Simpson clonality was calculated as the square root of Simpson's diversity index over productive rearrangements. The table was pulled from immuneACCESS by TCRdb, which kept in-frame rearrangements only. Such tables lose some clones; where checked, under half of the loss comes from unresolved V genes, and the rest has no known cause. That table gives V, J and clone size, and the DNA gave D and trimming. The sample has 150,000 or so clones on record, 80% of them singletons. The ten largest clones represent approximately 3.6% of the sample.

Here V drops 3 bases and J drops 5 bases, and the junction holds 9 bases not matched to any gene. Reading from cysteine to phenylalanine, the CDR3 counts 16 amino acids. Only CDR3 DNA is held: 48 bases, read in frame from base 1. Reading the germline V gene gives CDR1 MGHRA and CDR2 YSYEKL. These data belong to a study of blood T cell repertoires in COVID-19 (dated by TCRdb to 2018 to 2020). Some background on the complete study: Samples from collaborators originated in the United States, Italy and Spain and spanned both the acute and convalescent phases of COVID-19. HLA class I and class II types, where available, came from metadata supplied by the sample provider rather than from assay-based typing. The dataset comprised deeply sampled blood TCRbeta repertoires from subjects exposed to, actively infected with, or recovered from COVID-19. A de-identified subject ID, COVID-19 status, age in years and sex were almost always included in the sample metadata. The repertoires were released in a freely available public database intended as a resource for research on the immune response to SARS-CoV-2. The prospective study material was composed of cDNA or gDNA derived from T cells, B-cell-depleted T cells, or PBMCs. The samples were drawn from the first 160 participants of the ongoing ImmuneRACE study and from 1,254 subjects provided by 6 global collaborators. Results the study describes overall, beyond this receptor: How much clinical and demographic metadata was included differed by source and by participant, and the metadata was provided uncurated.

This clonotype originated in a woman aged 55-75 years who had recovered from COVID-19. The rearrangement joined TRBV4-1 to TRBJ1-4, with 7 junctional bases fitting TRBD1. Sequencing was done on a sample of PBMCs or T cells enriched from blood (not recorded which). The DNA sequence is TGCGCCAGCAGCCAGGATCCGGGACAGAGAAATGAAAAACTGTTTTTT. The resulting protein is CASSQDPGQRNEKLFF.